The T cell receptor (beta chain) described here comes from a study of T cell changes during pregnancy in multiple sclerosis. The repertoire was sequenced with immunoSEQ multiplex PCR; TCRdb's copy has only in-frame clones and lacks some. The sample contains 20,000 to 25,000 clones, around nine tenths of which appear only once. V dropped 0 bases and J dropped 5 bases, with 10 bases sitting between them. The CDR3 covers 15 residues. CDR1 is MGHRA, CDR2 YSYEKL, per germline. The sequencing here drew on CD8+ T cells from peripheral blood mononuclear cells, taken in the first trimester of pregnancy. This sequence joins TRBV4-1 and TRBJ1-4; a possible D gene is TRBD1 (5 bases). The clonotype originates from a female donor with multiple sclerosis, enrolled in a pregnancy study. CDR3 loop: CASSQEAGLNEKLFF. The DNA for the CDR3 is TGCGCCAGCAGCCAAGAAGCAGGGTTGAATGAAAAACTGTTTTTT.